These 6 T cell receptor beta chains originate from one sample sequenced in a study of blood T cell repertoires in COVID-19. Measured with immunoSEQ multiplex PCR; TCRdb has only the in-frame clones, and not every one. There are 380,000 or so clones in the sample; over 75% occur only once, and 1.3% lies in the top ten. Sequencing input: PBMCs or T cells enriched from blood (not recorded which). The receptors were gathered from a man aged 25-40 years who had recovered from COVID-19.

This chain's CDR3 is CASGPGTANEKLFF. CDR3 coding DNA: TGTGCTAGTGGTCCCGGGACAGCGAATGAAAAACTGTTTTTT. V gene TRBV12-5 combines with J gene TRBJ1-4, with TRBD1 matching over 7 bases. The length of the CDR3 is 14 residues. Germline V lookup: CDR1 LGHNT, CDR2 FRNRAP. The trim removed 5 bases at V and 5 bases at J, leaving 5 bases unmatched.

This chain joins TRBV6-1 and TRBJ1-2, with D unresolved. Germline V gene lookup returns CDR1 MNHNS and CDR2 SASEGT. The CDR3 contains 14 residues. V gave up 2 bases and J gave up 3 bases, with 10 bases separating them. CDR3 residues: CASSESPGYYGYTF. For the CDR3, the DNA is TGTGCCAGCAGTGAATCTCCGGGTTACTATGGCTACACCTTC.

This chain uses TRBV7-2 with TRBJ1-1, with 9 nucleotides matching TRBD1. V dropped 5 bases and J dropped 4; count of bases not matched to a gene: 5. The length of the CDR3 is 14 residues. Germline CDR1 reads SGHTA; CDR2 reads FQGNSA. The CDR3 DNA sequence: TGTGCCAGCAGCGGACAGGGGAGTGGCACTGAAGCTTTCTTT. This encodes CASSGQGSGTEAFF.

The chain couples TRBV3-1 (or the pseudogene TRBV3-2) to TRBJ1-2, with TRBD1 identical over 7 bases. The CDR3 totals 14 residues. Germline values: CDR1 LGHDT, CDR2 YNNKEL (reference sequence). The V segment lost 4 bases and the J segment 6 bases; nucleotides outside the gene matches: 8. CDR3 nucleotide sequence: TGTGCCAGCAGCCTATCGGACAGGAATGATGGCTACACCTTC. Its protein product is CASSLSDRNDGYTF.

The V gene is TRBV7-8, the J gene TRBJ1-1; D is undetermined. V lost 2 bases, J lost 10 bases, and 11 bases lay in between. CDR3 length equals 12 residues. Germline V gene data show CDR1 as SGHVS and CDR2 as FQNEAQ. The CDR3 loop is CASSLMGSGAFF. The CDR3 bases are TGTGCCAGCAGCTTAATGGGAAGCGGAGCTTTCTTT.

The CDR3 loop is CASSPRRQDPNTGELFF. The CDR3 bases are TGTGCCAGCTCACCAAGACGACAGGACCCGAACACCGGGGAGCTGTTTTTT. This sequence joins TRBV18 and TRBJ2-2; a possible D gene is TRBD1 (6 bases). Germline lookup yields CDR1 KGHSH and CDR2 LQKENI. The V and J ends lost 2 bases and 0 bases respectively, with 13 bases between them. The CDR3 length is 17 residues.